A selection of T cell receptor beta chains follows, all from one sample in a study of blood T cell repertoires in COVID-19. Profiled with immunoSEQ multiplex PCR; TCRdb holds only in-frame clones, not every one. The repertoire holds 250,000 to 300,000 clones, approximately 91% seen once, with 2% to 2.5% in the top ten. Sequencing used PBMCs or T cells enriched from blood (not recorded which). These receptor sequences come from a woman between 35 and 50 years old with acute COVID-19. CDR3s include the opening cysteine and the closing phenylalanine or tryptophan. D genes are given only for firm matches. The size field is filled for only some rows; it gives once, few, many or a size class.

TGCGCCAGCAGCGGACAGGGGGCGTTCGGCACTGAAGCTTTCTTT	CASSGQGAFGTEAFF	TRBD1	TRBJ1-1	TRBV10-1	15	once
TGTGCCACCAGTGGTGGGGGGGACTACGAGCAGTACTTC	CATSGGGDYEQYF	TRBD2	TRBJ2-7	TRBV24-1	13	.
TGTGCCAGCAGTTCAGGGGACATTCTTTTATATGGCTACACCTTC	CASSSGDILLYGYTF	.	TRBJ1-2	TRBV6-5	15	once
TGTGCCAGCAGCCGACAGCCACAGGGAATCACAGATACGCAGTATTTT	CASSRQPQGITDTQYF	.	TRBJ2-3	TRBV9	16	.
TGTGCCAGCAGCTACGGCGGGAAGGATACCGGGGAGCTGTTTTTT	CASSYGGKDTGELFF	.	TRBJ2-2	TRBV7-2	15	.
TGTGCCAGCAGTTTCGGGAGAATCTATAATTCACCCCTCCACTTT	CASSFGRIYNSPLHF	.	TRBJ1-6	TRBV27	15	.
TGTGCCAGCACCCTGGGACAGGGAAAGGGTGAAGCTTTCTTT	CASTLGQGKGEAFF	TRBD1	TRBJ1-1	TRBV2	14	.
TGTGCCAGCAGCCCCCCGGGTTCTAACTATGGCTACACCTTC	CASSPPGSNYGYTF	.	TRBJ1-2	TRBV7-9	14	.
TGTGCCAGCAGCTTAGTTTCTAGCGGGAGCTCCTACGAGCAGTACTTC	CASSLVSSGSSYEQYF	TRBD2	TRBJ2-7	TRBV7-2	16	.
TGTGCCAGCAGCGAACTTGACTCCTACGAGCAGTACTTC	CASSELDSYEQYF	.	TRBJ2-7	TRBV5-6	13	.
TGTGCCAGCAGCCAGTCAGGGGTGATGAACACTGAAGCTTTCTTT	CASSQSGVMNTEAFF	.	TRBJ1-1	TRBV7-2	15	once
TGCGCCAGCACGATAAGGGGAGGGGTCAATGGCTACACCTTC	CASTIRGGVNGYTF	.	TRBJ1-2	TRBV10-1	14	.
TGTGCCAGTAGGGGGATCGGGAGAAACATTCAGTACTTC	CASRGIGRNIQYF	.	TRBJ2-4	TRBV19	13	.
TGTGCCAGCAGTTTACCCGGGACAGGGGACAATGAGCAGTTCTTC	CASSLPGTGDNEQFF	TRBD1	TRBJ2-1	TRBV28	15	once
TGTGCCAGCAGCATGGGGGACAGGTTTTCGGATACGCAGTATTTT	CASSMGDRFSDTQYF	TRBD1	TRBJ2-3	TRBV5-8	15	once
TGCGCCAGCAGCCGGACAGAGCGTCAGCCCCAGCATTTT	CASSRTERQPQHF	.	TRBJ1-5	TRBV4-1	13	once
TGTGCCATCGGTACCCTGACAGGGTCCGGGGAGCTGTTTTTT	CAIGTLTGSGELFF	TRBD1	TRBJ2-2	TRBV10-3	14	.
TGTGCCAGCAGCTTTCCCGGGAACAATCAGCCCCAGCATTTT	CASSFPGNNQPQHF	.	TRBJ1-5	TRBV7-9	14	.
TGTGCCAGCAGCCAGTCGTCGAACACTGAAGCTTTCTTT	CASSQSSNTEAFF	.	TRBJ1-1	TRBV7-9	13	.
TGTGCCAGCAGCTTGGCCGGGATTAGTTATGGCTACACCTTC	CASSLAGISYGYTF	.	TRBJ1-2	TRBV5-6	14	.
TGTGCCAGCAGCAGAGGGCAGCGAAGCTCCTACGAGCAGTACTTC	CASSRGQRSSYEQYF	.	TRBJ2-7	TRBV6-4	15	few
TGTGCTAGTGGTTTCTTGACAGGTCGTGGAAACACCATATATTTT	CASGFLTGRGNTIYF	.	TRBJ1-3	TRBV12-5	15	.
TGTGCCAGCAGCTTGGGGACAGGGTCACCCCTCCACTTT	CASSLGTGSPLHF	TRBD1	TRBJ1-6	TRBV5-5	13	.
TGCGCCAGCAGCTTTTGGACGGGGATCGTAACCGGGGAGCTGTTTTTT	CASSFWTGIVTGELFF	.	TRBJ2-2	TRBV5-1	16	.
TGTGCCAGCAGTTACCGACAGAACACTGAAGCTTTCTTT	CASSYRQNTEAFF	.	TRBJ1-1	TRBV6-5	13	.
TGTGCCAGCTCACCATCCGGGACAGGGGGCTTTGGGGCCAACGTCCTGACTTTC	CASSPSGTGGFGANVLTF	TRBD1	TRBJ2-6	TRBV18	18	.